The clone carrying this TCR beta chain has more than one count but fewer than ten. Its antigen is unidentified. CDR1 is MNHNY, CDR2 SVGAGI, per germline (reference sequence). This CDR3 is built from 15 residues. V lost 7 bases, J lost 0 bases, and 7 bases stayed unmatched. The source of the sample is a study of cytomegalovirus exposure and HLA in healthy donors. General study points: Productive status was seen about 87% or about 30% of the time for most TCR beta V segments in an earlier analysis. Upon later analysis, HLA-associated TCR beta chains proved more clonally expanded than other, equally common chains. A later analysis appeared to link common viral pathogens to several of the most significant clusters.

The PCR was carried out with 60 Vbeta primers and 13 Jbeta primers. Sequencing used immunoSEQ multiplex PCR; TCRdb keeps in-frame clones, though not all of them. The table has around 110,000 clones, around a tenth seen once. Sequencing was performed on PBMCs. This sequence joins TRBV6-6 and TRBJ2-7; 9 bases fit TRBD2. The sequence was collected from a young man in good health and CMV-seronegative. The CDR3 is CASTLTSGSSYEQYF. The CDR3 nucleotides are TGTGCCAGCACCTTGACTAGCGGTAGCTCCTACGAGCAGTACTTC.